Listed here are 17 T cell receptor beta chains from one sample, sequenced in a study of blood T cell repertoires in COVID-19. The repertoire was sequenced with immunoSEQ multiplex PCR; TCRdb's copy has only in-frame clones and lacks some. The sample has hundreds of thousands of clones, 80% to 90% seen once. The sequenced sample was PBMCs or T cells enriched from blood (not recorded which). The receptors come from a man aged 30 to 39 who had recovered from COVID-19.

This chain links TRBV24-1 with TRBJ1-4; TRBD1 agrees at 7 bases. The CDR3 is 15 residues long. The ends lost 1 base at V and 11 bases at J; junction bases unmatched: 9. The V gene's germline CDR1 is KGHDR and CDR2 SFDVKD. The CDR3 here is CATSDFNRGWLKLFF. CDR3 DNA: TGTGCCACCAGTGATTTTAACAGGGGTTGGTTGAAACTGTTTTTT.

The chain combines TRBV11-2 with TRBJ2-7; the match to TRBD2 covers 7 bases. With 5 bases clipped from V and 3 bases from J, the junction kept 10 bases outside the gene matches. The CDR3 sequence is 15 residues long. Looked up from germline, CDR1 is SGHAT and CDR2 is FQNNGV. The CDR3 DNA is TGTGCCAGCAGCCTCTTCGGAGCGGGGCTCTACGAGCAGTACTTC. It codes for CASSLFGAGLYEQYF.

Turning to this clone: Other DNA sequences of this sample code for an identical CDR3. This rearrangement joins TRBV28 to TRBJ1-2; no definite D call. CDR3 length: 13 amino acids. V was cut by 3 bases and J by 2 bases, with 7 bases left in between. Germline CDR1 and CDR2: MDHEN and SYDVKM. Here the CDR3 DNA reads TGTGCCAGCAGTTTGACGGGGAACTATGGCTACACCTTC. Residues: CASSLTGNYGYTF.

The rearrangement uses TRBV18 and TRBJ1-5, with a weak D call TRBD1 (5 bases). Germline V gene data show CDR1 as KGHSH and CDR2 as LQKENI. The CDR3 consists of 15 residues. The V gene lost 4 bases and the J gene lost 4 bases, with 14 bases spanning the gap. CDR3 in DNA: TGTGCCAGCTCACTCGGGAGGGAGGGGAATCAGCCCCAGCATTTT. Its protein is CASSLGREGNQPQHF.

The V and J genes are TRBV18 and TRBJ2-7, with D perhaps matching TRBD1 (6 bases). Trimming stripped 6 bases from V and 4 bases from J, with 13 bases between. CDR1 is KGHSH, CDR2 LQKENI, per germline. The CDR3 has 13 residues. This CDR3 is CASSPFQGYEQYF. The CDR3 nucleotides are TGTGCCAGCTCGCCCTTCCAGGGGTACGAGCAGTACTTC.

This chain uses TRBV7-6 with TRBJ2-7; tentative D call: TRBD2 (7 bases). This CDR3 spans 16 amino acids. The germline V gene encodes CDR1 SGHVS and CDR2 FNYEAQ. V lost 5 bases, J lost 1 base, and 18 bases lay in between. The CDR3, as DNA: TGTGCCAGCAGCCCCGCCGGGGGGACATATTCCTACGAGCAGTACTTC. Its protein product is CASSPAGGTYSYEQYF. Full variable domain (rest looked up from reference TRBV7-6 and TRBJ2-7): GAGVSQSPRYKVTKRGQDVALRCDPISGHVSLYWYRQALGQGPEFLTYFNYEAQQDKSGLPNDRFSAERPEGSISTLTIQRTEQRDSAMYRCASSPAGGTYSYEQYFGPGTRLTVT.

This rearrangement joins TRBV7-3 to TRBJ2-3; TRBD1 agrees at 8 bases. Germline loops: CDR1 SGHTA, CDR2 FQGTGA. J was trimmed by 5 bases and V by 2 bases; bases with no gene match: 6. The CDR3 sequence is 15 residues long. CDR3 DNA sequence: TGTGCCAGCAGCTTAGCAGGGGGCGCAGTAGATACGCAGTATTTT. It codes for CASSLAGGAVDTQYF.

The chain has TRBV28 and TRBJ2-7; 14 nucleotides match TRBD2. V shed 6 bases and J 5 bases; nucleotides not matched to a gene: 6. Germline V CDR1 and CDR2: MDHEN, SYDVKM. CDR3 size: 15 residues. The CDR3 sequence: CASRFGGLAGDEQYF. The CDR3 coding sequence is TGTGCCAGCAGGTTCGGGGGACTAGCGGGAGACGAGCAGTACTTC.

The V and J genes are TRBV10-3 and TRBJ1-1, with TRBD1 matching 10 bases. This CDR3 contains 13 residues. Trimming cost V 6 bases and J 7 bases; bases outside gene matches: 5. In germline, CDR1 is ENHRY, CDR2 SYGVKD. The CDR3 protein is CAIRVTGGGEAFF. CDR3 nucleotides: TGTGCCATCAGGGTGACAGGGGGCGGTGAAGCTTTCTTT.

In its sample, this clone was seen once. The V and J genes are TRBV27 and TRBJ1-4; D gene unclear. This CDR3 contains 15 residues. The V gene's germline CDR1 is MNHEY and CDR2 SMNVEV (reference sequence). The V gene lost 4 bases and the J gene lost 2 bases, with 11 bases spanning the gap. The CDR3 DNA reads TGTGCCAGCAGTTCCCGCGGAGCGACTAATGAAAAACTGTTTTTT. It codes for CASSSRGATNEKLFF.

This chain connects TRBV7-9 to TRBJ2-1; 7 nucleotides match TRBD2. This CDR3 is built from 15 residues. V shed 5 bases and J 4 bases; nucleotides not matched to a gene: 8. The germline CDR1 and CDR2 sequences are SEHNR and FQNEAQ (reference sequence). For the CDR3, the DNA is TGTGCCAGCAGCATCTCGGGAGGACTTTACAATGAGCAGTTCTTC. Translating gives CASSISGGLYNEQFF.

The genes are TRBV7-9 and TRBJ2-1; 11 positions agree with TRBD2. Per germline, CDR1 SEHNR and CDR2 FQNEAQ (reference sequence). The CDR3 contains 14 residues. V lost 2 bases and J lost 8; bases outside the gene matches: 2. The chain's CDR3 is CASSLLAGGYEQFF. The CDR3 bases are TGTGCCAGCAGCTTATTAGCGGGAGGGTATGAGCAGTTCTTC.

CDR3 loop: CASSPPGLAQETQYF. The CDR3 DNA is TGTGCCAGCTCACCACCTGGACTAGCCCAAGAGACCCAGTACTTC. The gene calls are TRBV18 and TRBJ2-5; TRBD2 matches at 8 bases. The J segment lost 1 base and the V segment lost 0 bases, leaving 1 base of the junction unmatched. CDR1 is KGHSH, CDR2 LQKENI, per germline. The CDR3 loop spans 15 amino acids.

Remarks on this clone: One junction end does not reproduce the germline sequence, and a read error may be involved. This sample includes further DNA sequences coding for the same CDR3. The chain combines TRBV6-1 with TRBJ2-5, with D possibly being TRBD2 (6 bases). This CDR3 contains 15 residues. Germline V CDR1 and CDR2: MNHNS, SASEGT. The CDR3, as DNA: TGTGCCAGTAGTGAGTTTTGGACTAACCAAGAGACCCAGTACTTC. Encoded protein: CASSEFWTNQETQYF.

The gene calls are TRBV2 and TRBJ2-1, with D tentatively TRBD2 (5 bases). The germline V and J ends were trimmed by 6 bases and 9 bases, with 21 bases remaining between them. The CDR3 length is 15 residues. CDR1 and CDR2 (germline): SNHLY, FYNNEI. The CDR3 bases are TGTGCCAGCAGCACCTACGGGTCCAGCGGAGGTGAGCAGTTCTTC. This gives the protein CASSTYGSSGGEQFF.

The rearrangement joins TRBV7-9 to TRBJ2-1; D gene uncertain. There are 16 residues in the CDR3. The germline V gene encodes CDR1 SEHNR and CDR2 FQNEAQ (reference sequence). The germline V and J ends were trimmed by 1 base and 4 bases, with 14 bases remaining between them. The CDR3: CASSLGMTQLYNEQFF. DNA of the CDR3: TGTGCCAGCAGCTTAGGTATGACTCAGCTATACAATGAGCAGTTCTTC.

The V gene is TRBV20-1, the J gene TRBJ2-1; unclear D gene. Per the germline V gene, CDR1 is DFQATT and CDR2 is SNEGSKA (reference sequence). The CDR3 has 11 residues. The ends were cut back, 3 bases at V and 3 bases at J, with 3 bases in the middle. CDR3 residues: CSASFYNEQFF. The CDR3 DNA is TGCAGTGCTAGCTTCTACAATGAGCAGTTCTTC.